The rows below give T cell receptor beta chains drawn from one sample of a study of shared clonotypes between healthy human individuals. Sequenced by immunoSEQ multiplex PCR; TCRdb stores in-frame clones only, minus some. There are 2 million to 3 million clones in the sample; over 85% occur only once, and approximately 0.37% lies in the top ten. The specimen was naive CD4+ T cells from PBMCs. The receptors shown here come from a man aged 18 to 30 in good health. Some clones in this sample may be carry-over from other donors' samples. CDR3s include the opening cysteine and the closing phenylalanine or tryptophan. Fields, in order: CDR3 protein, CDR3 DNA, J gene, D gene, clone size, V gene. The D gene is left open where the match is weak. Clone size appears in some rows only: once, few, many, or a class for an expanded clone.

CDR3aa: CASSSRVQEKLFF
CDR3nt: TGTGCCAGCAGCTCCCGGGTTCAGGAAAAACTGTTTTTT
j_gene: TRBJ1-4
d_gene: .
abundance: .
v_gene: TRBV7-2

CDR3aa: CASSQGQRELFF
CDR3nt: TGCGCCAGCAGCCAGGGACAACGGGAGCTGTTTTTT
j_gene: TRBJ2-2
d_gene: .
abundance: .
v_gene: TRBV5-1

CDR3aa: CASSLAPATISYEQYF
CDR3nt: TGCGCCAGCAGCTTGGCTCCTGCGACCATATCCTACGAGCAGTACTTC
j_gene: TRBJ2-7
d_gene: .
abundance: .
v_gene: TRBV5-1

CDR3aa: CASSVRSGGSYGYTF
CDR3nt: TGTGCCAGCAGTGTTCGGTCAGGGGGCTCGTATGGCTACACCTTC
j_gene: TRBJ1-2
d_gene: TRBD1
abundance: .
v_gene: TRBV28

CDR3aa: CASSFQGWTGELFF
CDR3nt: TGTGCCAGCAGCTTCCAGGGTTGGACCGGGGAGCTGTTTTTT
j_gene: TRBJ2-2
d_gene: .
abundance: .
v_gene: TRBV11-3

CDR3aa: CASRGGAGGAFF
CDR3nt: TGTGCCAGCAGAGGTGGGGCGGGGGGAGCTTTCTTT
j_gene: TRBJ1-1
d_gene: .
abundance: .
v_gene: TRBV27

CDR3aa: CASSRTGQEKLFF
CDR3nt: TGTGCCAGCAGCAGGACAGGACAGGAAAAACTGTTTTTT
j_gene: TRBJ1-4
d_gene: TRBD1
abundance: .
v_gene: TRBV6-5

CDR3aa: CASSPIGRREYQETQYF
CDR3nt: TGTGCCAGCAGCCCCATTGGTCGGCGGGAGTACCAAGAGACCCAGTACTTC
j_gene: TRBJ2-5
d_gene: TRBD2
abundance: .
v_gene: TRBV7-9

CDR3aa: CATSRERQDYNYGYTF
CDR3nt: TGTGCCACCAGCAGAGAGCGACAGGACTATAACTATGGCTACACCTTC
j_gene: TRBJ1-2
d_gene: .
abundance: .
v_gene: TRBV15

CDR3aa: CASSLTPSLDTQYF
CDR3nt: TGTGCCAGCAGCTTAACACCCTCTCTGGATACGCAGTATTTT
j_gene: TRBJ2-3
d_gene: .
abundance: once
v_gene: TRBV7-3

CDR3aa: CASNGPKLNNTEAFF
CDR3nt: TGTGCCAGCAACGGGCCCAAATTAAATAACACTGAAGCTTTCTTT
j_gene: TRBJ1-1
d_gene: .
abundance: .
v_gene: TRBV7-9

CDR3aa: CSAARDQPQHF
CDR3nt: TGCAGTGCTGCGAGGGATCAGCCCCAGCATTTT
j_gene: TRBJ1-5
d_gene: .
abundance: .
v_gene: TRBV20-1

CDR3aa: CASSLGGQGEQYF
CDR3nt: TGTGCCAGCAGCTTGGGGGGACAAGGCGAGCAGTACTTC
j_gene: TRBJ2-7
d_gene: .
abundance: .
v_gene: TRBV7-9

CDR3aa: CASSPIEGGRAYEQYF
CDR3nt: TGTGCCAGCTCCCCCATTGAGGGGGGGCGCGCCTACGAGCAGTACTTC
j_gene: TRBJ2-7
d_gene: .
abundance: .
v_gene: TRBV18

CDR3aa: CASSHGPGNIQYF
CDR3nt: TGTGCCAGCAGCCACGGACCAGGTAACATTCAGTACTTC
j_gene: TRBJ2-4
d_gene: .
abundance: .
v_gene: TRBV11-2

CDR3aa: CASTSAQNARPYEQYF
CDR3nt: TGTGCCAGCACCTCGGCCCAGAATGCCCGACCCTACGAGCAGTACTTC
j_gene: TRBJ2-7
d_gene: .
abundance: .
v_gene: TRBV7-9

CDR3aa: CASSLEQGVREQFF
CDR3nt: TGTGCCAGCAGCTTGGAACAGGGCGTCCGTGAGCAGTTCTTC
j_gene: TRBJ2-1
d_gene: .
abundance: .
v_gene: TRBV5-4

CDR3aa: CAWRWADTQYF
CDR3nt: TGTGCCTGGAGATGGGCAGATACGCAGTATTTT
j_gene: TRBJ2-3
d_gene: .
abundance: .
v_gene: TRBV30

CDR3aa: CSLSGRHTDTQYF
CDR3nt: TGCAGCCTTTCCGGACGGCACACAGATACGCAGTATTTT
j_gene: TRBJ2-3
d_gene: .
abundance: .
v_gene: TRBV29-1

CDR3aa: CASSLAGVTDTQYF
CDR3nt: TGTGCCAGCAGCTTAGCGGGAGTGACCGATACGCAGTATTTT
j_gene: TRBJ2-3
d_gene: TRBD2
abundance: .
v_gene: TRBV7-3

CDR3aa: CASSLTRVHEQYF
CDR3nt: TGTGCCAGCAGCTTAACCAGGGTACACGAGCAGTACTTC
j_gene: TRBJ2-7
d_gene: .
abundance: .
v_gene: TRBV7-3

CDR3aa: CASSSLGGVQYF
CDR3nt: TGTGCCAGCAGCTCACTGGGAGGGGTCCAGTACTTC
j_gene: TRBJ2-5
d_gene: TRBD2
abundance: once
v_gene: TRBV11-2

CDR3aa: CASSPIRAEQYF
CDR3nt: TGTGCCAGCAGTCCCATCAGAGCCGAGCAGTACTTC
j_gene: TRBJ2-7
d_gene: .
abundance: .
v_gene: TRBV28

CDR3aa: CASSLGIAGVWNEQFF
CDR3nt: TGTGCCAGCAGCTTAGGAATAGCGGGAGTTTGGAATGAGCAGTTCTTC
j_gene: TRBJ2-1
d_gene: TRBD2
abundance: .
v_gene: TRBV11-3

CDR3aa: CASSLSVDRVDTEAFF
CDR3nt: TGTGCCAGCAGCTTATCAGTGGACAGGGTTGATACTGAAGCTTTCTTT
j_gene: TRBJ1-1
d_gene: TRBD1
abundance: .
v_gene: TRBV7-8

CDR3aa: CASSLITAGVGYTF
CDR3nt: TGTGCCAGCAGTCTTATAACAGCTGGTGTCGGCTACACCTTC
j_gene: TRBJ1-2
d_gene: .
abundance: .
v_gene: TRBV6-1

CDR3aa: CASSQYGLSGANVLTF
CDR3nt: TGCGCCAGCAGCCAATATGGACTATCTGGGGCCAACGTCCTGACTTTC
j_gene: TRBJ2-6
d_gene: .
abundance: once
v_gene: TRBV4-1

CDR3aa: CASSLEGRRNTEAFF
CDR3nt: TGTGCCAGCAGCTTAGAGGGACGGCGGAACACTGAAGCTTTCTTT
j_gene: TRBJ1-1
d_gene: .
abundance: .
v_gene: TRBV7-9

CDR3aa: CASSIQGASTEAFF
CDR3nt: TGTGCCAGCAGCATACAGGGGGCGAGCACTGAAGCTTTCTTT
j_gene: TRBJ1-1
d_gene: TRBD1
abundance: .
v_gene: TRBV7-2

CDR3aa: CASSLASRANNEQFF
CDR3nt: TGCGCCAGCAGCTTGGCGTCACGGGCGAATAATGAGCAGTTCTTC
j_gene: TRBJ2-1
d_gene: .
abundance: .
v_gene: TRBV5-1

CDR3aa: CASSRTSGSSSYEQYF
CDR3nt: TGCGCCAGCAGCCGCACTAGCGGGAGCTCCTCCTACGAGCAGTACTTC
j_gene: TRBJ2-7
d_gene: TRBD2
abundance: .
v_gene: TRBV4-3

CDR3aa: CASSLYRGVNTEAFF
CDR3nt: TGCGCCAGCAGCTTGTACAGGGGAGTCAACACTGAAGCTTTCTTT
j_gene: TRBJ1-1
d_gene: TRBD1
abundance: .
v_gene: TRBV5-1

CDR3aa: CASHLTGPSYEQYF
CDR3nt: TGCGCCAGCCATCTGACGGGCCCTTCCTACGAGCAGTACTTC
j_gene: TRBJ2-7
d_gene: .
abundance: .
v_gene: TRBV5-1